This T cell receptor (beta chain) emerged from a study of PD-L1 blockade in urothelial cancer. Looking at the study overall: Blood was analyzed 3 weeks (second dose) and 6 weeks after treatment start. A median of roughly 130,000 T cells was found in the blood samples.

Each PCR contained spiked-in synthetic TCR analog templates. Sequencing used immunoSEQ multiplex PCR; TCRdb keeps in-frame clones, though not all of them. The sample carries 24,000 or so clones, 87% recorded once. The CDR3 length is 15 residues. After removal of 1 base from V and 2 bases from J, the junction contained 0 bases not matched to a gene. Germline CDR1 is MNHNS and CDR2 is SASEGT. This TCR was recovered from a man aged 50 to 60 with urothelial cancer. This specimen was PBMCs, taken around atezolizumab (anti-PD-L1) treatment. The chain joins TRBV6-1 to TRBJ1-5; 9 bases map to TRBD1. CDR3 sequence: CASSEGTGGNQPQHF. For the CDR3, the DNA is TGTGCCAGCAGTGAAGGGACAGGGGGCAATCAGCCCCAGCATTTT.